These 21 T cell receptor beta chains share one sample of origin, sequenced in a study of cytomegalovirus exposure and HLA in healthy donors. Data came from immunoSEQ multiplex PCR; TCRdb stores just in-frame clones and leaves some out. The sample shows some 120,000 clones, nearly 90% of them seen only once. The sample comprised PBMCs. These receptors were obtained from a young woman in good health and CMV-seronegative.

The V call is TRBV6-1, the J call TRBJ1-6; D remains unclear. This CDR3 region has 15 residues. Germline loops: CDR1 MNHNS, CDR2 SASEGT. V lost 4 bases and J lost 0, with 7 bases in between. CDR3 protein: CASSAEGSYNSPLHF. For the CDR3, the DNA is TGTGCCAGCAGTGCGGAGGGCTCCTATAATTCACCCCTCCACTTT.

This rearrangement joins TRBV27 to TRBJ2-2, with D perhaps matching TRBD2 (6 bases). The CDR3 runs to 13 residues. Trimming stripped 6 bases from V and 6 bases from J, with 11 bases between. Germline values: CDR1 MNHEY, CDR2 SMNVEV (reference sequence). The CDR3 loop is CASRTGEAGELFF. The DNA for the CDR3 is TGTGCCAGCAGGACCGGGGAGGCCGGGGAGCTGTTTTTT.

The CDR3 sequence is CASSFLGRGSYNEQFF. The CDR3, as DNA: TGTGCCAGCAGTTTCTTGGGTCGCGGCTCCTACAATGAGCAGTTCTTC. The chain carries TRBV28 and TRBJ2-1, with D unresolved. The CDR3 has 16 residues. Looked up from germline, CDR1 is MDHEN and CDR2 is SYDVKM. Trimming removed 3 bases at V and 0 bases at J, with 12 bases between.

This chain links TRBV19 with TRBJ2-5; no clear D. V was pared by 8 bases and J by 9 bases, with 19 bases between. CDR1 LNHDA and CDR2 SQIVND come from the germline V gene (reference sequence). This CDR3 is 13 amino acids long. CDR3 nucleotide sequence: TGTGCCAGTGGGCCCCCCGGCTCCCAGGCCCAGTACTTC. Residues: CASGPPGSQAQYF.

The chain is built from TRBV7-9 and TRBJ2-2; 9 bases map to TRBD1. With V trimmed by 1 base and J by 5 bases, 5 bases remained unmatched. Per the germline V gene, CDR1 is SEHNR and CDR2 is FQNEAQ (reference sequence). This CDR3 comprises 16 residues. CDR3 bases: TGTGCCAGCAGCTTAGGGGACAGGGAGGAGACCGGGGAGCTGTTTTTT. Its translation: CASSLGDREETGELFF.

The CDR3 is CASSTPTGSGYEQYF. DNA of the CDR3: TGTGCCAGTAGTACTCCCACTGGCAGCGGGTACGAGCAGTACTTC. The V and J genes are TRBV19 and TRBJ2-7, with D perhaps matching TRBD2 (6 bases). The V and J ends lost 4 bases and 4 bases respectively, with 17 bases between them. The CDR3 is 15 amino acids. Germline V lookup: CDR1 LNHDA, CDR2 SQIVND (reference sequence).

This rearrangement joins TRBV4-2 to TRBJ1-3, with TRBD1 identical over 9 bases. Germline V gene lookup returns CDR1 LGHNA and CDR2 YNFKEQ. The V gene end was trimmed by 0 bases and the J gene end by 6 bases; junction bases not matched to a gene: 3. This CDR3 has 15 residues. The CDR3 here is CASSQEGTGKNTIYF. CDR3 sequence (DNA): TGTGCCAGCAGCCAAGAAGGGACAGGGAAAAACACCATATATTTT.

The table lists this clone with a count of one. The CDR3 DNA follows: TGTGCCAGCTCACCACGAGTTATGGAGGCTAATCAGCCCCAGCATTTT. Translation: CASSPRVMEANQPQHF. This chain links TRBV18 with TRBJ1-5; no clear D gene. Trimming cost V 1 base and J 4 bases, with 14 bases left between them. The CDR3 consists of 16 residues. Per germline, CDR1 KGHSH and CDR2 LQKENI.

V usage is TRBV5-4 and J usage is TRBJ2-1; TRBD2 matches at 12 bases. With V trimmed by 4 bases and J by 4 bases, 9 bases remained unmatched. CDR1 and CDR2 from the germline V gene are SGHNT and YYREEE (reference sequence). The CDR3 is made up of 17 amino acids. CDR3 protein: CASSPGWTSGEYNEQFF. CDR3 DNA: TGTGCCAGCAGCCCCGGGTGGACTAGCGGGGAGTACAATGAGCAGTTCTTC.

In DNA, the CDR3 is TGTGCCAGCAGCCAATTAACAGGCGATAATTCACCCCTCCACTTT. Protein: CASSQLTGDNSPLHF. J is TRBJ1-6 and V is TRBV16; TRBD1 is a possible D gene (5 bases). The V gene lost 1 base and the J gene lost 5 bases, with 9 bases spanning the gap. Per germline, CDR1 KGHSY and CDR2 FQNENV. The CDR3 sequence is 15 residues long.

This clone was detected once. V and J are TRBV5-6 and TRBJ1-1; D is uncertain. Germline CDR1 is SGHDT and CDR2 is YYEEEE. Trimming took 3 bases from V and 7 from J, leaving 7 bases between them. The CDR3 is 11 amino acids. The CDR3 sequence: CASSWGGEAFF. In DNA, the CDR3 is TGTGCCAGCAGCTGGGGAGGTGAAGCTTTCTTT.

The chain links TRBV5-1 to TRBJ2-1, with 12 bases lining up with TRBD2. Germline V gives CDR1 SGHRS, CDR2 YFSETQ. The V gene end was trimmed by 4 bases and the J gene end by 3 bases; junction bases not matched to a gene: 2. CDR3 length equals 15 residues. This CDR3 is CASSLAGGNYNEQFF. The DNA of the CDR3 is TGCGCCAGCAGCCTAGCGGGGGGGAACTACAATGAGCAGTTCTTC.

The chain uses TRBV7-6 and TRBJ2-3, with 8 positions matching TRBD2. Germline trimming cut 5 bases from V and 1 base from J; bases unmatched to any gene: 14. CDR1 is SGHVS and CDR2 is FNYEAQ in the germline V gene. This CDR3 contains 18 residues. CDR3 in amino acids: CASSGSGGFSWGTDTQYF. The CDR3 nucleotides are TGTGCCAGCAGCGGATCGGGAGGGTTTTCGTGGGGCACAGATACGCAGTATTTT.

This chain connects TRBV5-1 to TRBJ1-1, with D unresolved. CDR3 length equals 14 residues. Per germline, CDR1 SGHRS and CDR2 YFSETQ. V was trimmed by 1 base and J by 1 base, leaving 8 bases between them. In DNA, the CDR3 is TGCGCCAGCAGCTTGCCACGGAGGAACACTGAAGCTTTCTTT. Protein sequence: CASSLPRRNTEAFF.

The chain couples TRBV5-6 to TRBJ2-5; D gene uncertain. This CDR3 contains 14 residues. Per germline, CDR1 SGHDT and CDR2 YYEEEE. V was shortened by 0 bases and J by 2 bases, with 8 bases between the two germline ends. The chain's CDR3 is CASSLAYGQETQYF. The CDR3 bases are TGTGCCAGCAGCTTGGCGTACGGTCAAGAGACCCAGTACTTC.

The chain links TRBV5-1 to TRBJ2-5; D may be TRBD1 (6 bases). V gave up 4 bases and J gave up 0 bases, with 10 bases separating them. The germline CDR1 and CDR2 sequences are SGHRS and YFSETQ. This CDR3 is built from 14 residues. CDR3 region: CASSPRTDQETQYF. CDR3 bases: TGCGCCAGCAGCCCAAGGACAGACCAAGAGACCCAGTACTTC. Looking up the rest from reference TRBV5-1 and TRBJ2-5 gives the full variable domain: KAGVTQTPRYLIKTRGQQVTLSCSPISGHRSVSWYQQTPGQGLQFLFEYFSETQRNKGNFPGRFSGRQFSNSRSEMNVSTLELGDSALYLCASSPRTDQETQYFGPGTRLLVL.

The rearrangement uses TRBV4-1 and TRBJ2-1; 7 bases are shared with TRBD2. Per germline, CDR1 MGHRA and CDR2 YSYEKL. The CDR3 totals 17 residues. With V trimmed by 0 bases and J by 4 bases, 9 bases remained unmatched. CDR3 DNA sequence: TGCGCCAGCAGCCAAGATGTGGCTAGCGGAGTTTACAATGAGCAGTTCTTC. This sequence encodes CASSQDVASGVYNEQFF.

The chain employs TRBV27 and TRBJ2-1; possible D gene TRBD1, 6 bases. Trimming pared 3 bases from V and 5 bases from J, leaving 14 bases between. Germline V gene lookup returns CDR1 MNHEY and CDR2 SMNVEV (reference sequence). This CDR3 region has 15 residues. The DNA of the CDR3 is TGTGCCAGCAGTTTTTTAGTTGGACAGAACAATGAGCAGTTCTTC. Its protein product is CASSFLVGQNNEQFF.

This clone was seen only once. This chain's CDR3 is CSVVDSSRTEAFF. DNA for the CDR3: TGCAGCGTTGTGGACAGCTCGAGGACTGAAGCTTTCTTT. V usage is TRBV29-1 and J usage is TRBJ1-1; maybe TRBD1 (6 bases). The germline V and J ends were trimmed by 4 bases and 5 bases, with 14 bases remaining between them. The CDR3 length is 13 residues. Germline CDR1 and CDR2: SQVTM and ANQGSEA.

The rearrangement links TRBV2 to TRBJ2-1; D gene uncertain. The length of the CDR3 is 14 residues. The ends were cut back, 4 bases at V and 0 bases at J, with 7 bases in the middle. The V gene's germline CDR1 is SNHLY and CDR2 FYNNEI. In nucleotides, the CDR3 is TGTGCCAGCAGTGTCAGTTACTCCTACAATGAGCAGTTCTTC. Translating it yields CASSVSYSYNEQFF. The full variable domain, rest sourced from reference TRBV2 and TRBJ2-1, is EPEVTQTPSHQVTQMGQEVILRCVPISNHLYFYWYRQILGQKVEFLVSFYNNEISEKSEIFDDQFSVERPDGSNFTLKIRSTKLEDSAMYFCASSVSYSYNEQFFGPGTRLTVL.

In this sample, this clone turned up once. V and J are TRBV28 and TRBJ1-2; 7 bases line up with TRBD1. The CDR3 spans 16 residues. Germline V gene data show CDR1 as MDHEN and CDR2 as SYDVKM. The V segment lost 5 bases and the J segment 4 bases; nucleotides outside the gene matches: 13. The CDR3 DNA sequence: TGTGCCAGCAGTCCGCCAGAAATACAGGGGATCTATGGCTACACCTTC. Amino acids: CASSPPEIQGIYGYTF.